This T cell receptor (beta chain) comes out of a study of blood T cell repertoires in COVID-19. In the study overall: Collection of acute and convalescent COVID-19 samples took place in the United States, Italy and Spain. T cells, B-cell-depleted T cells, or PBMCs provided the cDNA or gDNA that served as material.

In the source study's methods: Reference gene primer amplification in the assay estimated nucleated cell counts. TCRdb's copy holds only in-frame clones and misses some; the assay was immunoSEQ multiplex PCR. That table furnishes V, J and clone size, whereas the DNA furnished D and trimming. Seen here are over 200,000 clones, around 86% observed once, and the top ten hold approximately 5.4%. The CDR3 spans 14 residues. The germline V gene encodes CDR1 SGHRS and CDR2 YFSETQ. V lost 2 bases to trimming and J lost 4 bases; unmatched junction nucleotides: 4. The sample was peripheral blood. The chain joins TRBV5-1 to TRBJ2-7; 9 bases fit TRBD2. The sequence came from a human donor in a cohort sampled during active COVID-19. DNA of the CDR3: TGCGCCAGCAGCTTAGGTGCGGGGGGGTACGAGCAGTACTTC. It translates to CASSLGAGGYEQYF. Filled out from reference TRBV5-1 and TRBJ2-7, the complete variable domain reads KAGVTQTPRYLIKTRGQQVTLSCSPISGHRSVSWYQQTPGQGLQFLFEYFSETQRNKGNFPGRFSGRQFSNSRSEMNVSTLELGDSALYLCASSLGAGGYEQYFGPGTRLTVT.